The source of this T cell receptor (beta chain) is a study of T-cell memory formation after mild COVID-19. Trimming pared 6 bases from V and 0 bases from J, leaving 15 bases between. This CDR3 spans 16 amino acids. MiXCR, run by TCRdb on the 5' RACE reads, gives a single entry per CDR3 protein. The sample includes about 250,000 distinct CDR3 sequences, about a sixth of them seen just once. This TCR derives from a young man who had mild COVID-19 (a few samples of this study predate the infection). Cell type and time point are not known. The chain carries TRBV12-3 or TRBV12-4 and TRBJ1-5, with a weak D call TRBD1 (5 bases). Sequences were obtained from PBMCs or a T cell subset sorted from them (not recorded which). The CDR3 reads CASSPLGRDSNQPQHF. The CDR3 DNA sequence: TGTGCCAGCAGCCCGTTGGGACGGGATAGCAATCAGCCCCAGCATTTT.